This T cell receptor beta chain stems from a study of blood T cells in healthy people across ages. General observations from the study: The long-lived group displayed more naive CD4+ cells, plus higher diversity, than the aged donors did.

Of note for this clonotype: What it binds is unknown.

CDR3 length: 16 residues. V lost 5 bases and J lost 3, with 18 bases in between. CDR1 and CDR2 from the germline V gene are SGHRS and YFSETQ. The authors ran a second PCR of roughly 6 to 12 cycles using a sample-barcoded 5' primer and a J-beta primer mix. From the 5' RACE reads, TCRdb called clonotypes with MiXCR, one entry per CDR3 protein. The sample records about 1,800,000 distinct CDR3 sequences, 28% being singletons. Sample: blood. The sequence was collected from a woman in her twenties or thirties in good health. V is TRBV5-1 and J is TRBJ2-1, with D perhaps matching TRBD1 or TRBD2 (5 bases each). The CDR3 bases are TGCGCCAGCAGGGCGTCCGGGACCGTCGACTACAATGAGCAGTTCTTC. Protein product: CASRASGTVDYNEQFF.